A single sample is the source of the 25 T cell receptor beta chains below, sequenced in a study of blood T cell repertoires in COVID-19. Clones were read by immunoSEQ multiplex PCR, and TCRdb kept only the in-frame ones, dropping some. The sample records about 72,000 clones, roughly 82% being singletons. What was sequenced was peripheral blood. All receptors derive from a human donor in a cohort sampled during active COVID-19.

The chain uses TRBV4-3 and TRBJ2-7; tentatively, D is TRBD2 (6 bases). Germline V gives CDR1 LGHNA, CDR2 YSLEER. V dropped 1 base and J dropped 3 bases, with 19 bases sitting between them. This CDR3 has 17 residues. The CDR3 region has the DNA TGCGCCAGCAGCCAAGCCGTTGGAGATGAAGCGGGCTACGAGCAGTACTTC. Translating gives CASSQAVGDEAGYEQYF.

The rearrangement joins TRBV7-8 to TRBJ2-3; TRBD1 might be the D (6 bases). V was trimmed by 5 bases and J by 3 bases, leaving 12 bases between them. The CDR3 has 14 amino acids. From germline, CDR1 is SGHVS and CDR2 FQNEAQ. CDR3 sequence reads: CASSPQGSTDTQYF. DNA for the CDR3: TGTGCCAGCAGCCCACAGGGTAGTACAGATACGCAGTATTTT.

The rearrangement uses TRBV5-4 and TRBJ2-7, with D tentatively TRBD1 (7 bases). The CDR3 contains 14 residues. Trimming left V 3 bases short and J 3 bases short, with 13 bases between. CDR1 and CDR2 (germline): SGHNT, YYREEE (reference sequence). The CDR3 region is CASSSYRGGYEQYF. The CDR3 nucleotides are TGTGCCAGCAGCTCGTACAGGGGAGGCTACGAGCAGTACTTC.

The chain joins TRBV7-9 to TRBJ1-2; tentatively, D is TRBD1 (6 bases). The ends were cut back, 2 bases at V and 8 bases at J, with 21 bases in the middle. This CDR3 spans 16 amino acids. Looked up from germline, CDR1 is SEHNR and CDR2 is FQNEAQ (reference sequence). The CDR3 here is CASSLPFGGGIFGYTF. The CDR3 DNA reads TGTGCCAGCAGCTTACCCTTTGGGGGCGGTATTTTCGGCTACACCTTC.

This sequence joins TRBV18 and TRBJ2-2; 7 positions match TRBD2. The CDR3 loop spans 16 amino acids. CDR1 is KGHSH and CDR2 is LQKENI in the germline V gene. V shed 6 bases, J shed 4 bases, and the junction held 11 bases outside the gene matches. CDR3 in amino acids: CASSPPSGTFTGELFF. Written as DNA, the CDR3 is TGTGCCAGCTCCCCCCCCAGCGGGACCTTCACCGGGGAGCTGTTTTTT.

A note on this clone: At one of its ends the junction is not consistent with the germline gene, which may arise from a read error. The V gene is TRBV18, the J gene TRBJ1-4; a possible D gene is TRBD1 (6 bases). The germline V gene has CDR1 KGHSH and CDR2 LQKENI. There are 12 residues in the CDR3. The CDR3 DNA is TGTGCCAGCTCACCAAACGACAGGTCGATTATTTTT. Its protein is CASSPNDRSIIF.

The chain recombines TRBV10-2 with TRBJ2-7, with 11 bases aligning to TRBD2. Germline V CDR1 and CDR2: WSHSY, SAAADI. The CDR3 totals 14 residues. Trimming at V came to 5 bases and at J to 2 bases, leaving 2 bases not matched to a gene. This CDR3 reads CASSNSGGAYEQYF. DNA for the CDR3: TGCGCCAGCAGTAATAGCGGGGGGGCCTACGAGCAGTACTTC.

This chain uses TRBV7-3 with TRBJ1-2; a possible D gene is TRBD1 (5 bases). CDR3 length: 13 residues. Germline-derived CDR1 and CDR2 are SGHTA and FQGTGA. The ends were cut back, 3 bases at V and 1 base at J, with 6 bases in the middle. The DNA for the CDR3 is TGTGCCAGCAGCTTGGGGGGTAACTATGGCTACACCTTC. Translation: CASSLGGNYGYTF.

This chain joins TRBV4-2 and TRBJ1-3; D perhaps matches TRBD1 (5 bases). Germline V gives CDR1 LGHNA, CDR2 YNFKEQ. This CDR3 spans 17 amino acids. V was trimmed by 1 base and J by 0 bases, leaving 13 bases between them. The CDR3: CASSQGTREHSGNTIYF. The CDR3 DNA sequence: TGTGCCAGCAGCCAAGGAACCAGGGAACACTCTGGAAACACCATATATTTT.

This rearrangement joins TRBV3-1 (or the pseudogene TRBV3-2) to TRBJ1-1; D gene uncertain. Looked up from germline, CDR1 is LGHDT and CDR2 is YNNKEL (reference sequence). V was cut by 3 bases and J by 4 bases, with 9 bases left in between. This CDR3 comprises 13 residues. The DNA of the CDR3 is TGTGCCAGCAGCCAGGGCGATGGCACTGAAGCTTTCTTT. Its protein product is CASSQGDGTEAFF.

This clone was seen a single time. CDR3: CASRRNTEAFF. The DNA of the CDR3 is TGTGCCAGCCGTCGGAACACTGAAGCTTTCTTT. This chain uses TRBV28 with TRBJ1-1, with D unresolved. The V and J ends lost 8 bases and 1 base respectively, with 5 bases between them. Germline V CDR1 and CDR2: MDHEN, SYDVKM. The CDR3 runs to 11 residues.

This clone has just a few counts. J is TRBJ2-2 and V is TRBV6-1, with TRBD1 matching 10 bases. CDR3 length: 17 amino acids. The junction had 11 bases not matched to a gene; V was cut back by 4 bases and J by 6 bases. Per the germline V gene, CDR1 is MNHNS and CDR2 is SASEGT. CDR3 DNA: TGTGCCAGCAGTGGACTGGCCGGGACAGGGGATTCCGGGGAGCTGTTTTTT. Its translation is CASSGLAGTGDSGELFF.

The chain joins TRBV14 to TRBJ2-1; TRBD1 might be the D (6 bases). Trimming took 4 bases from V and 9 from J, leaving 13 bases between them. Germline V lookup: CDR1 SGHDN, CDR2 FVKESK. The CDR3 extends over 13 amino acids. The CDR3 spells CASSPGVRGEQFF. CDR3 nucleotide sequence: TGTGCCAGCAGCCCAGGGGTTCGGGGTGAGCAGTTCTTC.

V usage is TRBV5-4 and J usage is TRBJ1-2; 8 nucleotides line up with TRBD1. The germline V gene has CDR1 SGHNT and CDR2 YYREEE (reference sequence). This CDR3 is 17 amino acids long. Trimming at V came to 3 bases and at J to 1 base, leaving 11 bases not matched to a gene. The CDR3, as DNA: TGTGCCAGCAGCTCCAGACAGGGGATAGGTGGTAACTATGGCTACACCTTC. Its translation: CASSSRQGIGGNYGYTF.

This chain joins TRBV19 and TRBJ2-1; 7 positions agree with TRBD1. The CDR3 runs 14 residues. Germline trimming cut 6 bases from V and 8 bases from J; bases unmatched to any gene: 10. Per the germline V gene, CDR1 is LNHDA and CDR2 is SQIVND (reference sequence). CDR3 bases: TGTGCCAGTAGAAACACACAGGGGTGGGATGAGCAGTTCTTC. This codes for CASRNTQGWDEQFF.

This chain uses TRBV5-4 with TRBJ1-2; 8 nucleotides match TRBD1. Per the germline V gene, CDR1 is SGHNT and CDR2 is YYREEE (reference sequence). The ends lost 4 bases at V and 5 bases at J; junction bases unmatched: 4. The CDR3 runs to 13 residues. CDR3 region: CASSPDRDYGYTF. CDR3 sequence (DNA): TGTGCCAGCAGCCCGGACAGGGATTATGGCTACACCTTC.

The chain couples TRBV5-5 to TRBJ2-3; maybe TRBD2 (5 bases). V lost 6 bases to trimming and J lost 7 bases, with 18 bases between them. This CDR3 spans 14 amino acids. Germline V gene sequence: CDR1 SGHKS, CDR2 YYEKEE (reference sequence). CDR3 nucleotides: TGTGCCAGCAATCCGGGGAGCGCACAATATACGCAGTATTTT. Translation gives CASNPGSAQYTQYF.

The CDR3 region is CASSASSSGGVEQYF. CDR3 DNA: TGTGCCAGCAGTGCATCGAGTAGCGGGGGGGTCGAGCAGTACTTC. The chain is built from TRBV2 and TRBJ2-7, with TRBD2 matching over 11 bases. CDR3 length: 15 residues. The germline V gene encodes CDR1 SNHLY and CDR2 FYNNEI. V dropped 4 bases and J dropped 6; count of bases not matched to a gene: 8.

This clone was counted once. This chain uses TRBV11-2 with TRBJ1-4; D unclear. Germline CDR1 and CDR2: SGHAT and FQNNGV. The length of the CDR3 is 13 residues. The V end was cut by 2 bases, the J end by 8 bases, with 9 bases between. This CDR3 reads CASSLSLQEKLFF. Here the CDR3 DNA reads TGTGCCAGCAGCTTATCTTTGCAGGAAAAACTGTTTTTT. Drawing the rest from reference TRBV11-2 and TRBJ1-4, the complete variable domain is EAGVAQSPRYKIIEKRQSVAFWCNPISGHATLYWYQQILGQGPKLLIQFQNNGVVDDSQLPKDRFSAERLKGVDSTLKIQPAKLEDSAVYLCASSLSLQEKLFFGSGTQLSVL.

The gene calls are TRBV7-8 and TRBJ1-1; a possible D gene is TRBD1 (6 bases). This CDR3 contains 15 residues. Trimming pared 6 bases from V and 3 bases from J, leaving 17 bases between. Germline loops: CDR1 SGHVS, CDR2 FQNEAQ. The CDR3 nucleotides read TGTGCCAGCAGACTAGACAGGCCGAGGGACACTGAAGCTTTCTTT. Its protein product is CASRLDRPRDTEAFF.

This chain uses TRBV6-5 with TRBJ2-3; D is uncertain. Trimming stripped 7 bases from V and 5 bases from J, with 10 bases between. The CDR3 runs 12 residues. CDR1 is MNHEY and CDR2 is SVGAGI in the germline V gene. CDR3 bases: TGTGCCAGCAACCTCTCGGGAGATACGCAGTATTTT. It codes for CASNLSGDTQYF.

The CDR3 is CASSPRYLVNTEAFF. CDR3 nucleotide sequence: TGTGCCAGCAGCCCACGCTACCTGGTGAACACTGAAGCTTTCTTT. The chain couples TRBV3-1 (or the pseudogene TRBV3-2) to TRBJ1-1; D is ambiguous. Germline V CDR1 and CDR2: LGHDT, YNNKEL (reference sequence). The CDR3 contains 15 residues. With 4 bases removed from V and 0 bases from J, the gap between germline ends came to 12 bases.

This clone has a handful of counts. The chain links TRBV21-1 to TRBJ2-7; the D segment call TRBD1 is taken from the table without a DNA check. TRBV21-1 is a pseudogene segment. This CDR3 is 15 amino acids long. CDR3 sequence reads: CASSKSARGWYEQYF. CDR3 bases: TGTGCCAGCAGCAAATCGGCCAGGGGGTGGTACGAGCAGTACTTC.

V is TRBV7-2 and J is TRBJ2-7; D is perhaps TRBD2 (6 bases). Per germline, CDR1 SGHTA and CDR2 FQGNSA. CDR3 length equals 11 residues. Trimming took 5 bases from V and 6 from J, leaving 8 bases between them. DNA of the CDR3: TGTGCCAGCAGCAACGGGGGCGAGCAGTACTTC. Translation: CASSNGGEQYF.

The chain links TRBV19 to TRBJ1-4, with 10 bases aligning to TRBD1. Trimming removed 1 base from V and 7 bases from J; junction bases left unmatched: 6. CDR1 and CDR2 (germline): LNHDA, SQIVND (reference sequence). This CDR3 spans 16 amino acids. The CDR3 region is CASSIGGQGVGEKLFF. The CDR3 nucleotides are TGTGCCAGTAGTATAGGTGGACAGGGGGTGGGTGAAAAACTGTTTTTT.